This T cell receptor (beta chain) was obtained from a study of shared clonotypes between healthy human individuals. Unmatched junction bases numbered 6, after V lost 3 bases and J lost 4 bases. The CDR3 consists of 15 residues. Germline V gene data show CDR1 as KGHSH and CDR2 as LQKENI. Findings and caveats of the study: Estimated clonotype richness was generally higher in naive than memory subsets. Blood was the only sampled material, and tissue repertoires likely differ. Around 4.9% of naive CD4 clonotypes were shared across a handful of donors.

Concerning this clone itself: Its antigen remains unidentified.

The authors distributed each subset's genomic DNA evenly over several immunoSEQ plates. Sequenced by immunoSEQ multiplex PCR; TCRdb stores in-frame clones only, minus some. The table lists some 2.3 million clones, approximately 95% of them singletons. The V and J genes are TRBV18 and TRBJ2-3; 8 bases line up with TRBD1. Sequences were obtained from naive CD4+ T cells from PBMCs. Subset defined: CD45RA+ positively selected. This sequence originates from a man aged 18 to 35 in good health. Some clones in this sample may be carry-over from other donors' samples. For the CDR3, the DNA is TGTGCCAGCTCACCTTTGCAGGGGGCCGCAGATACGCAGTATTTT. Translation: CASSPLQGAADTQYF.